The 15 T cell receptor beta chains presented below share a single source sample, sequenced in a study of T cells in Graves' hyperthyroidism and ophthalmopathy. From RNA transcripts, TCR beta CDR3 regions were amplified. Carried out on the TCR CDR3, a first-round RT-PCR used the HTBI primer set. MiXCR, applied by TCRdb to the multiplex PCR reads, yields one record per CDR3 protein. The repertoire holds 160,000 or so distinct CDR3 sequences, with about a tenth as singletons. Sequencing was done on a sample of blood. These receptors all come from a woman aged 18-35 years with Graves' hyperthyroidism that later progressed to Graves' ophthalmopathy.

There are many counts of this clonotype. In nucleotides, the CDR3 is TGTGCCAGTAGTATAGGACTACCGAACACTGAAGCTTTCTTT. It codes for CASSIGLPNTEAFF. The chain uses TRBV19 and TRBJ1-1; D remains unclear. Germline-derived CDR1 and CDR2 are LNHDA and SQIVND (reference sequence). This CDR3 spans 14 amino acids. Deletions cut 1 base from V and 1 base from J, with 7 bases between.

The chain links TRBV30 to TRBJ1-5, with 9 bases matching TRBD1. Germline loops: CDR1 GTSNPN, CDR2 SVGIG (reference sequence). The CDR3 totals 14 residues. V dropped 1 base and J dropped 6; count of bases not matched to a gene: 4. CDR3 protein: CAWSGQGEGQPQHF. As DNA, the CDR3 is TGTGCCTGGAGTGGACAGGGGGAAGGTCAGCCCCAGCATTTT.

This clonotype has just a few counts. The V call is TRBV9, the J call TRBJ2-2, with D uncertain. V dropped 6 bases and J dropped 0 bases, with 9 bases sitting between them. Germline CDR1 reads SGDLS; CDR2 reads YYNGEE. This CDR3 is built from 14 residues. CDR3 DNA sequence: TGTGCCAGCAACGTTAGTCCGAACACCGGGGAGCTGTTTTTT. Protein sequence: CASNVSPNTGELFF.

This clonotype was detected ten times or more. CDR3 nucleotides: TGTGCCACGTCGGATGGGTCCTATAATTCACCCCTCCACTTT. Translation gives CATSDGSYNSPLHF. The rearrangement links TRBV27 to TRBJ1-6; D unclear. Trimming shortened V by 10 bases and J by 1 base, and 11 bases separated the two germline ends. Germline V gene sequence: CDR1 MNHEY, CDR2 SMNVEV (reference sequence). The CDR3 spans 14 residues.

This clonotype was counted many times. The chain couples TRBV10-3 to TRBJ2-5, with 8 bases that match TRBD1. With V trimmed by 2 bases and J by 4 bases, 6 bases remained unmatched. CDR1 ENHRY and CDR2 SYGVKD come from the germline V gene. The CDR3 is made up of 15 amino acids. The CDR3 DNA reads TGTGCCATCAGTGAGCGGGCAGGGGGCGGAGAGACCCAGTACTTC. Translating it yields CAISERAGGGETQYF.

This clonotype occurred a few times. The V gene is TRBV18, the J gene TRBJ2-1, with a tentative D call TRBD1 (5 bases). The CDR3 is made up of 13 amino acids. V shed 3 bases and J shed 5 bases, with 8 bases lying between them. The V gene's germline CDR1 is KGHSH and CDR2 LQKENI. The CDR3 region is CASSPMTDNEQFF. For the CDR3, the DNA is TGTGCCAGCTCACCGATGACAGACAATGAGCAGTTCTTC.

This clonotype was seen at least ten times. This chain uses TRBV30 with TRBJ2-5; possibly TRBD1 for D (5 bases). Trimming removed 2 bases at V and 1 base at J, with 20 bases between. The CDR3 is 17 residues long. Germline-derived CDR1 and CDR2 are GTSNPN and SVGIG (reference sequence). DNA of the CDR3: TGTGCCTGGAGTCTCCCCCTTCGACAGACGGCCCAAGAGACCCAGTACTTC. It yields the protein CAWSLPLRQTAQETQYF.

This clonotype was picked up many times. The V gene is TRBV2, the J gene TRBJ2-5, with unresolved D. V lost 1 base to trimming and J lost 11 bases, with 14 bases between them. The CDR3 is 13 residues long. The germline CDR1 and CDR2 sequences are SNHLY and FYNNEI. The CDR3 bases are TGTGCCAGCAGTGAAGGTCTGGAAACGTTTCAGTACTTC. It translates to CASSEGLETFQYF.

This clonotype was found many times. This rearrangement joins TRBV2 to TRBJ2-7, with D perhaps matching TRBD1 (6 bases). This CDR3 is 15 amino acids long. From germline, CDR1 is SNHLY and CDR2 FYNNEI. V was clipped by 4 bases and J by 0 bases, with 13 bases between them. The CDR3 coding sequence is TGTGCCAGCAGTGGGGGGCAGGGATTCTCCTACGAGCAGTACTTC. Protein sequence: CASSGGQGFSYEQYF.

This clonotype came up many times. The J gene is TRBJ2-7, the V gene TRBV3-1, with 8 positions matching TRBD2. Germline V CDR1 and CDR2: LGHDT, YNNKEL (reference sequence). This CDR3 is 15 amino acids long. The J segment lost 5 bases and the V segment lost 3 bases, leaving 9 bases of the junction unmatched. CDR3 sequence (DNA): TGTGCCAGCAGCCAGGGAGCGGGAGTTAGCAACGAGCAGTACTTC. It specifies CASSQGAGVSNEQYF.

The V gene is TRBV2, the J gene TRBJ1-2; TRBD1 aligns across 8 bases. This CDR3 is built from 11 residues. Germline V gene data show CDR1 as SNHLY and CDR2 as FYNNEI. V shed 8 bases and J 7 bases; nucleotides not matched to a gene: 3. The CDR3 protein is CASGQGTGYTF. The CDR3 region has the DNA TGTGCCAGCGGACAGGGAACTGGCTACACCTTC.

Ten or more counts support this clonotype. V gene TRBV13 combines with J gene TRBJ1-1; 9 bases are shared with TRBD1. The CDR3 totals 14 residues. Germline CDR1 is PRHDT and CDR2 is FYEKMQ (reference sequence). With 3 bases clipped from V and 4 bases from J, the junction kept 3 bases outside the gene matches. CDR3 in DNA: TGTGCCAGCAGCTTGGGGACAGGGATCACTGAAGCTTTCTTT. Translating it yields CASSLGTGITEAFF. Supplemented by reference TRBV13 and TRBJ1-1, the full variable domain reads AAGVIQSPRHLIKEKRETATLKCYPIPRHDTVYWYQQGPGQDPQFLISFYEKMQSDKGSIPDRFSAQQFSDYHSELNMSSLELGDSALYFCASSLGTGITEAFFGQGTRLTVV.

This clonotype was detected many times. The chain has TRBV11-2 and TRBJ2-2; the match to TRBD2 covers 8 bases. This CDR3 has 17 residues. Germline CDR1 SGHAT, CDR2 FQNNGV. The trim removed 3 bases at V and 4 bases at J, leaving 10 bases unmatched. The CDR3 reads CASSFRVSGEITGELFF. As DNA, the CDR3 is TGTGCCAGCAGCTTCAGGGTTAGCGGGGAAATCACCGGGGAGCTGTTTTTT.

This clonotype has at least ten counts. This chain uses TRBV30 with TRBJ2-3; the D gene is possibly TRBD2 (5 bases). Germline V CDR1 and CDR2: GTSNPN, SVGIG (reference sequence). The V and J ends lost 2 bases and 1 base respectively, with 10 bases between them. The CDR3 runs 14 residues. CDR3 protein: CAWSRGTGTDTQYF. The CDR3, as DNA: TGTGCCTGGAGTCGGGGAACGGGCACAGATACGCAGTATTTT.

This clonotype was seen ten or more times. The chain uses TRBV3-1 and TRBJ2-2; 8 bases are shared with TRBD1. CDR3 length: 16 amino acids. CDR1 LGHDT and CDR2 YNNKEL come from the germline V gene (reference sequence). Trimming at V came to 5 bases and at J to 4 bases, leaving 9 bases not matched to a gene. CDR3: CASSSSQGVGTGELFF. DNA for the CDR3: TGTGCCAGCAGCTCCTCACAGGGGGTTGGCACCGGGGAGCTGTTTTTT.